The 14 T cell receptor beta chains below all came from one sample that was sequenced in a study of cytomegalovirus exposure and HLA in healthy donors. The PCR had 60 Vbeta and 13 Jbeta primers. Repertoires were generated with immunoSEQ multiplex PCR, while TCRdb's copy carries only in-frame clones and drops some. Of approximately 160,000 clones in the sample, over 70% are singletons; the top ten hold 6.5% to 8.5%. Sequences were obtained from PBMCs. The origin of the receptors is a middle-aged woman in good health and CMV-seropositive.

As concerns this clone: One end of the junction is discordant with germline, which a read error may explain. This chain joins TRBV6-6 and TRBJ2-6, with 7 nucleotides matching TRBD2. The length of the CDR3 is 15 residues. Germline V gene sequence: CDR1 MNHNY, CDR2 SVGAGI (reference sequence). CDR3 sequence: CASTRGESGANGLTF. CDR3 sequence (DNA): TGTGCCAGCACTCGGGGGGAGTCTGGGGCCAACGGCCTGACTTTC.

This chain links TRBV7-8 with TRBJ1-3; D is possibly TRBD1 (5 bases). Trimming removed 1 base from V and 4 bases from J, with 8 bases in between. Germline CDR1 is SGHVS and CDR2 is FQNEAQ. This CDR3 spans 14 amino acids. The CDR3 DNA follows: TGTGCCAGCAGCTTAGATACAGGAGGAAACACCATATATTTT. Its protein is CASSLDTGGNTIYF.

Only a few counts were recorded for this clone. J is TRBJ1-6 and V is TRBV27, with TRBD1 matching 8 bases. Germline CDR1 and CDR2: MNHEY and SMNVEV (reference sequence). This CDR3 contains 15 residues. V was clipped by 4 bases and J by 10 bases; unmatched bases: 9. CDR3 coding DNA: TGTGCCAGCAGTTGGCAACAGGGGGTAGGATCACCCCTCCACTTT. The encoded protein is CASSWQQGVGSPLHF.

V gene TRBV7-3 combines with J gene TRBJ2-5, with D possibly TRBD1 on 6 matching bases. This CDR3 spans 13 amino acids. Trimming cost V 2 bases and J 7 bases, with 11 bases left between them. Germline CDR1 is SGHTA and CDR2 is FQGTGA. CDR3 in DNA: TGTGCCAGCAGCTTAGCAGGGGAAGGGACCCAGTACTTC. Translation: CASSLAGEGTQYF.

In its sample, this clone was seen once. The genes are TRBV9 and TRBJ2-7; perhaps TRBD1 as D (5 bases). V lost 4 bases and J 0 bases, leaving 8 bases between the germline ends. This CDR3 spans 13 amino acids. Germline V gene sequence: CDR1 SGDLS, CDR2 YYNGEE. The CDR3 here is CASSTDTSYEQYF. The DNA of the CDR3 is TGTGCCAGCAGCACGGACACCTCCTACGAGCAGTACTTC.

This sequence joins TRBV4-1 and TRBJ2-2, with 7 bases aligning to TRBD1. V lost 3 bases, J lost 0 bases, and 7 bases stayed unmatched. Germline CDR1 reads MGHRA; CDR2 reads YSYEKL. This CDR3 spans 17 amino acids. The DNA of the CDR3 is TGCGCCAGCAGCCACCCCACGGGGACAGCGAACACCGGGGAGCTGTTTTTT. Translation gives CASSHPTGTANTGELFF.

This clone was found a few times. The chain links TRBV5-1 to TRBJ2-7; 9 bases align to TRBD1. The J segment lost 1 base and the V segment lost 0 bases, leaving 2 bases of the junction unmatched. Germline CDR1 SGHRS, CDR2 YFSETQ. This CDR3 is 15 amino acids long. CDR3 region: CASSLGGTGSYEQYF. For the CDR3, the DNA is TGCGCCAGCAGCTTGGGGGGGACAGGGTCCTACGAGCAGTACTTC.

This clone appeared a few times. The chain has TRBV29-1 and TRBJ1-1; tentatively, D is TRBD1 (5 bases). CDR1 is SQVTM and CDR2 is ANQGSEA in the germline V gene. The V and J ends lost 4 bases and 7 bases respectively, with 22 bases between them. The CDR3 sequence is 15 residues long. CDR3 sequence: CSVGSLGAGGDEAFF. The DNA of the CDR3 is TGCAGCGTTGGGTCTCTAGGGGCCGGGGGTGATGAAGCTTTCTTT.

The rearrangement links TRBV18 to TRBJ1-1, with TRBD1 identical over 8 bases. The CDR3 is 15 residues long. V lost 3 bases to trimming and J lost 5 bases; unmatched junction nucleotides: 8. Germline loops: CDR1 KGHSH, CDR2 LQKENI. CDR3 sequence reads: CASSPWQGAGTEAFF. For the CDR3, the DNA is TGTGCCAGCTCACCTTGGCAGGGGGCAGGGACTGAAGCTTTCTTT.

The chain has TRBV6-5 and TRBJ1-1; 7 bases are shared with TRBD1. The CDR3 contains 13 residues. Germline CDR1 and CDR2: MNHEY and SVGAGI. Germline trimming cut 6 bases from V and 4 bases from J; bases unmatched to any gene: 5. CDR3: CASRATGSTEAFF. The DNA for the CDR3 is TGTGCCAGCAGGGCGACAGGGAGCACTGAAGCTTTCTTT.

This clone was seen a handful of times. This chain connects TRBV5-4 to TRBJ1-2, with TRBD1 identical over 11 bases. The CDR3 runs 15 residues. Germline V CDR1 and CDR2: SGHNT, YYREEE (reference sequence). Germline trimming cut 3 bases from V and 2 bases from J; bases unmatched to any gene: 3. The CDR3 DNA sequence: TGTGCCAGCAGCTCCCGGGACAGGGGGAACTATGGCTACACCTTC. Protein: CASSSRDRGNYGYTF.

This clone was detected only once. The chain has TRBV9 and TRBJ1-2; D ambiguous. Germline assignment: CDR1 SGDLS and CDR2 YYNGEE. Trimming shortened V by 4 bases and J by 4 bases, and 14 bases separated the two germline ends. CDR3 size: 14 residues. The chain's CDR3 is CASSPRGWVYGYTF. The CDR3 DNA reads TGTGCCAGCAGCCCCCGCGGATGGGTCTATGGCTACACCTTC.

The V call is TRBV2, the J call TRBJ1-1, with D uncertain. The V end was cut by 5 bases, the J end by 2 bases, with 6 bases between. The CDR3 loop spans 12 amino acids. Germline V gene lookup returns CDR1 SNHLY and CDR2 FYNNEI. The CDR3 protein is CASSLRNTEAFF. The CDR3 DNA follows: TGTGCCAGCAGTTTGAGAAACACTGAAGCTTTCTTT.

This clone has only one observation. In nucleotides, the CDR3 is TGTGCCAGCAGCTGGGACAGGGGAGCCTACGAGCAGTACTTC. Translating gives CASSWDRGAYEQYF. The rearrangement uses TRBV28 and TRBJ2-7; 10 nucleotides match TRBD1. Germline lookup yields CDR1 MDHEN and CDR2 SYDVKM. The junction had 4 bases not matched to a gene; V was cut back by 6 bases and J by 2 bases. The CDR3 loop spans 14 amino acids.